Many counts were recorded for the clone carrying this T cell receptor beta chain. Its antigen remains unknown. The CDR3 totals 19 residues. V gave up 8 bases and J gave up 1 base; unmatched junction bases: 19. CDR1 and CDR2 from the germline V gene are WSHSY and SAAADI. The sample belongs to a study of T-cell memory formation after mild COVID-19. Sample barcodes and UMIs were carried by the TCR alpha and TCR beta cDNA libraries that 5'RACE generated with constant-segment primers. TCRdb used MiXCR to reprocess the 5' RACE reads, holding one entry per CDR3 protein. The sample lists roughly 13,000 distinct CDR3 sequences; about 12% were seen once. Findings of the study overall: Researchers report contracting CD4+ clones mostly in CM and EM, with CD8+ clones in EMRA.

The sequencing input was PBMCs or a T cell subset sorted from them (not recorded which). The receptor was isolated from an adult woman who had mild COVID-19 (a few samples of this study predate the infection). Cell type and time point are not known. The gene calls are TRBV10-2 and TRBJ2-1; 8 nucleotides line up with TRBD2. The CDR3 coding sequence is TGCGCCAGCGATTTCCTCGGAGGGATGGCGGGAGGATCCTACAATGAGCAGTTCTTC. Protein sequence: CASDFLGGMAGGSYNEQFF.